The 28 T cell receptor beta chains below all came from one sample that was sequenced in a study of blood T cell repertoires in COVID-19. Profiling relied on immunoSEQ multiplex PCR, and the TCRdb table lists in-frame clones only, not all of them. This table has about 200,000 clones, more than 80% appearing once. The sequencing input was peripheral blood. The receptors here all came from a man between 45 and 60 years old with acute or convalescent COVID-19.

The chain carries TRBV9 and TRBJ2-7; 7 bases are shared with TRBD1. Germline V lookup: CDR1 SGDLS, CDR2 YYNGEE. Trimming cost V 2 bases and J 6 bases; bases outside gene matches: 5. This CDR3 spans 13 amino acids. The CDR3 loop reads CASSVSTGVEQYF. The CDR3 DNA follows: TGTGCCAGCAGCGTCTCTACAGGGGTCGAGCAGTACTTC.

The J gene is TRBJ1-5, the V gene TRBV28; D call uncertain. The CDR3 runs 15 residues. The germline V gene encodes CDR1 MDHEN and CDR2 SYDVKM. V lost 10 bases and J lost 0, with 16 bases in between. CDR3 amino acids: CATHYSANSNQPQHF. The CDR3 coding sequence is TGTGCCACACATTACAGTGCTAATAGCAATCAGCCCCAGCATTTT.

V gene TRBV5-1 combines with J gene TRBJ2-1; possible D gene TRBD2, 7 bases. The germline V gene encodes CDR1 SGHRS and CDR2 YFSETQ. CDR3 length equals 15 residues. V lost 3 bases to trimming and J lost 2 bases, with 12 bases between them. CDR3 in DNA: TGCGCCAGCAGCTGGGGGGGCAGGACCTACAATGAGCAGTTCTTC. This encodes CASSWGGRTYNEQFF.

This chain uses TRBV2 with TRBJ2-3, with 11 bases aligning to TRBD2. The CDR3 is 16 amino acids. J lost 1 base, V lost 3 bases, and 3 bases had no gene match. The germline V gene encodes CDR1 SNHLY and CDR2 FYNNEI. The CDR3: CASSDTSGGGTDTQYF. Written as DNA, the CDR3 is TGTGCCAGCAGTGATACTAGCGGGGGCGGCACAGATACGCAGTATTTT.

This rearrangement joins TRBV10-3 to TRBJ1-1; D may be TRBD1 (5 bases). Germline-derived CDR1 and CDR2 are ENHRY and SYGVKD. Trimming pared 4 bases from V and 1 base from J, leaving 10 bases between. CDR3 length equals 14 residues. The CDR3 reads CAISVRGTNTEAFF. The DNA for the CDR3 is TGTGCCATCAGTGTCCGGGGGACGAACACTGAAGCTTTCTTT.

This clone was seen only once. CDR3 region: CASSAGDRDVGTEAFF. The CDR3 nucleotides are TGTGCCAGCAGCGCAGGGGACAGGGACGTGGGGACTGAAGCTTTCTTT. The chain employs TRBV9 and TRBJ1-1, with 9 bases identical to TRBD1. Trimming removed 3 bases from V and 5 bases from J; junction bases left unmatched: 11. Per the germline V gene, CDR1 is SGDLS and CDR2 is YYNGEE. The CDR3 loop spans 16 amino acids.

The CDR3 loop reads CASSLASGGLASGTDTQYF. CDR3 coding DNA: TGTGCCAGCAGCTTGGCTAGCGGGGGTCTGGCATCTGGCACAGATACGCAGTATTTT. This sequence joins TRBV9 and TRBJ2-3, with 10 bases that match TRBD2. There are 19 residues in the CDR3. The V gene end was trimmed by 4 bases and the J gene end by 1 base; junction bases not matched to a gene: 15. Germline V gene lookup returns CDR1 SGDLS and CDR2 YYNGEE.

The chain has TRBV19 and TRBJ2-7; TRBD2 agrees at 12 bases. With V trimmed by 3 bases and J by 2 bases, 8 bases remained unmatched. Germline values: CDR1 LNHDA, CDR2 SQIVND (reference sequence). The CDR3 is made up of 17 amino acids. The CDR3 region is CASSMERTSGTAYEQYF. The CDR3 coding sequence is TGTGCCAGTAGTATGGAAAGGACTAGCGGGACAGCCTACGAGCAGTACTTC.

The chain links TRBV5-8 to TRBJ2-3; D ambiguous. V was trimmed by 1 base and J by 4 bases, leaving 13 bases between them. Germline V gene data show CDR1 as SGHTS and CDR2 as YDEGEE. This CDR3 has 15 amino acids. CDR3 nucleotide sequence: TGTGCCAGCAGCTTGATTTACAGCTTATCAGATACGCAGTATTTT. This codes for CASSLIYSLSDTQYF.

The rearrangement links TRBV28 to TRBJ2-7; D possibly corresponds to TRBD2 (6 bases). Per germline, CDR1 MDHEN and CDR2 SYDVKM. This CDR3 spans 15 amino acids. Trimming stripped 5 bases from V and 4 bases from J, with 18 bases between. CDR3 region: CASSGPGLGGYEQYF. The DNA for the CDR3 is TGTGCCAGCAGTGGTCCGGGACTCGGGGGTTACGAGCAGTACTTC.

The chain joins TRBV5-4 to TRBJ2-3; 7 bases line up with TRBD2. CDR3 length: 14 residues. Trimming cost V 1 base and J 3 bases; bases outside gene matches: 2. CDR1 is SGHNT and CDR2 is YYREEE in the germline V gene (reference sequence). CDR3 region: CASSLRGGTDTQYF. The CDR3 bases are TGTGCCAGCAGCTTGCGGGGAGGGACAGATACGCAGTATTTT.

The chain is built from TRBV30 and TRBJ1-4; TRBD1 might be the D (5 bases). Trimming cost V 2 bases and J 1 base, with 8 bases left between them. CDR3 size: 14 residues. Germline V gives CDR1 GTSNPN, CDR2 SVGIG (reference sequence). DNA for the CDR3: TGTGCCTGGAGTCTGGGGGGAACTAATGAAAAACTGTTTTTT. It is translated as CAWSLGGTNEKLFF.

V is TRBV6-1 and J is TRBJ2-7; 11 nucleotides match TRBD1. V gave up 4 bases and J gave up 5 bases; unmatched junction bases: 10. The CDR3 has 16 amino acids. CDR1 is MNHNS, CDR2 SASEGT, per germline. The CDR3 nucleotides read TGTGCCAGCAGTGGGTACAAGGACAGGGGGCCTCACGAGCAGTACTTC. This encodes CASSGYKDRGPHEQYF.

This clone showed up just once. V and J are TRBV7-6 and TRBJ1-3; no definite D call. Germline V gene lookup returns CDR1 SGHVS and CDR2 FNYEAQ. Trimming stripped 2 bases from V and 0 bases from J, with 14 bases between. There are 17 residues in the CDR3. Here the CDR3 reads CASSLSAVKSSGNTIYF. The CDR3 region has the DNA TGTGCCAGCAGCTTATCGGCGGTTAAAAGCTCTGGAAACACCATATATTTT. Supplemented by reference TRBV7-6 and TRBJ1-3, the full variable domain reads GAGVSQSPRYKVTKRGQDVALRCDPISGHVSLYWYRQALGQGPEFLTYFNYEAQQDKSGLPNDRFSAERPEGSISTLTIQRTEQRDSAMYRCASSLSAVKSSGNTIYFGEGSWLTVV.

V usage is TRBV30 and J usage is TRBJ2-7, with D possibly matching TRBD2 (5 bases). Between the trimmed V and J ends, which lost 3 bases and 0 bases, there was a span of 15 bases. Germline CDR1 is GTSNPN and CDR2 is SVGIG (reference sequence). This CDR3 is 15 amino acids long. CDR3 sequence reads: CAWRFSGRSSYEQYF. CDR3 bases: TGTGCCTGGAGATTCAGCGGTCGAAGCTCCTACGAGCAGTACTTC.

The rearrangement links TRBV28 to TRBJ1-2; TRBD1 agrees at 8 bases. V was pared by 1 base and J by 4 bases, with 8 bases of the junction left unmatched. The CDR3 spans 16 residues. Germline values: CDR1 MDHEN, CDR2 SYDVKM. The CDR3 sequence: CASSLSGGAGGYGYTF. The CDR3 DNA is TGTGCCAGCAGTTTATCAGGGGGCGCCGGCGGCTATGGCTACACCTTC.

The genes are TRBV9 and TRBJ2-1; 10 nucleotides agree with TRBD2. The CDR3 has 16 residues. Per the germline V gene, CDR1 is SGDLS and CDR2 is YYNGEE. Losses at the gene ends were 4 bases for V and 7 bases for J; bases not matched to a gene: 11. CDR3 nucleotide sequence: TGTGCCAGCAGCACGATAGCGGGGGGCTTTCCGAATGAGCAGTTCTTC. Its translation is CASSTIAGGFPNEQFF.

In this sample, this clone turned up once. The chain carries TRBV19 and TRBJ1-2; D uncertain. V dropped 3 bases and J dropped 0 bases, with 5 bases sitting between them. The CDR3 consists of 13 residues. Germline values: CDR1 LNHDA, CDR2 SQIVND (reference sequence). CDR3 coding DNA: TGTGCCAGTAGTATTCTAGCTAACTATGGCTACACCTTC. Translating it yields CASSILANYGYTF.

CDR3: CASSRAGNNEQFF. In DNA form, the CDR3 reads TGTGCCAGCAGCCGGGCGGGCAACAATGAGCAGTTCTTC. The chain recombines TRBV7-9 with TRBJ2-1; possibly TRBD2 for D (5 bases). V lost 5 bases and J lost 5, with 10 bases in between. Germline lookup yields CDR1 SEHNR and CDR2 FQNEAQ (reference sequence). The CDR3 totals 13 residues.

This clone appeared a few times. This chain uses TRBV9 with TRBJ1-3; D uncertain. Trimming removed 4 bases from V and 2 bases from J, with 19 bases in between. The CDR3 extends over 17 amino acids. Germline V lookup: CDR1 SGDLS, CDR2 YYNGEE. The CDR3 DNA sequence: TGTGCCAGCAGCCCTACGCTGGTTTTTGAAACTGGAAACACCATATATTTT. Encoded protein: CASSPTLVFETGNTIYF.

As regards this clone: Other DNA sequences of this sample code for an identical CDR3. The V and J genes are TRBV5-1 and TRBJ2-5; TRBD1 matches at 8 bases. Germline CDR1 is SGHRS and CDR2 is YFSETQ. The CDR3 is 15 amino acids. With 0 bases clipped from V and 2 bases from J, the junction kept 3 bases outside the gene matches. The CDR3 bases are TGCGCCAGCAGCTTGGGACAGGGGTATCAAGAGACCCAGTACTTC. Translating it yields CASSLGQGYQETQYF.

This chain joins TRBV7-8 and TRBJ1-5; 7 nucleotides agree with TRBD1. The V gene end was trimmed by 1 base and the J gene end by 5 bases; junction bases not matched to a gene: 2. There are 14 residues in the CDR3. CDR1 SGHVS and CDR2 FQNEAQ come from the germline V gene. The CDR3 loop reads CASSLGDRDQPQHF. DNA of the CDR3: TGTGCCAGCAGCTTAGGGGACAGAGATCAGCCCCAGCATTTT. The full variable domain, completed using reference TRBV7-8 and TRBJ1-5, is GAGVSQSPRYKVAKRGQDVALRCDPISGHVSLFWYQQALGQGPEFLTYFQNEAQLDKSGLPSDRFFAERPEGSVSTLKIQRTQQEDSAVYLCASSLGDRDQPQHFGDGTRLSIL.

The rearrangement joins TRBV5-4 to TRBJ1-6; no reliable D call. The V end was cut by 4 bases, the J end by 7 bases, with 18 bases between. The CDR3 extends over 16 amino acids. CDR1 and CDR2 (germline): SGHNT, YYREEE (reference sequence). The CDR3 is CASSPTNEAGNSPLHF. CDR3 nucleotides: TGTGCCAGCAGCCCGACCAATGAGGCGGGAAATTCACCCCTCCACTTT.

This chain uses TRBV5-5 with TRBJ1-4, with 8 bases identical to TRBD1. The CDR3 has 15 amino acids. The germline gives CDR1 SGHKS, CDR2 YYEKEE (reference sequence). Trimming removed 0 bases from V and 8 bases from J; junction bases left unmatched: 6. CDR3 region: CASSLEAGGREKLFF. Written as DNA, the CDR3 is TGTGCCAGCAGCTTGGAGGCAGGGGGCAGAGAAAAACTGTTTTTT.

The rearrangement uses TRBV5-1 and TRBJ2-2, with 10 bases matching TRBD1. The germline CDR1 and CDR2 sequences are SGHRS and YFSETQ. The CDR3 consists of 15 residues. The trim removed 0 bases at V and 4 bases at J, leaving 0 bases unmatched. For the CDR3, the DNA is TGCGCCAGCAGCTTGGGACAGGGGGCCACCGGGGAGCTGTTTTTT. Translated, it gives CASSLGQGATGELFF.

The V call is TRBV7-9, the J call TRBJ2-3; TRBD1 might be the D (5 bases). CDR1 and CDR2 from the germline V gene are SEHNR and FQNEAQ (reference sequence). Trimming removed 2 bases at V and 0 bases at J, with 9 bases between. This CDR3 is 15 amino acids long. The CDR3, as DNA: TGTGCCAGCAGCTTATCACAGGCTAGCACAGATACGCAGTATTTT. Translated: CASSLSQASTDTQYF.

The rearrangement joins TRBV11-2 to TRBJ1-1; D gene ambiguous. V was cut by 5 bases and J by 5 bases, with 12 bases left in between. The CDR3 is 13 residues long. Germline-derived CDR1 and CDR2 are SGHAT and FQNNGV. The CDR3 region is CASSLGRVTEAFF. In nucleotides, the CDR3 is TGTGCCAGCAGCCTAGGACGGGTTACTGAAGCTTTCTTT.

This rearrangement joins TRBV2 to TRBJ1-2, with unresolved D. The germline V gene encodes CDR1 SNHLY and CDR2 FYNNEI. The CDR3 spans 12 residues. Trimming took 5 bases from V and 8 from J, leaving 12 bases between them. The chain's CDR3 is CASSYRMEGYTF. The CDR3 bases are TGTGCCAGCAGTTATAGGATGGAGGGCTACACCTTC.